This TCR beta chain originates from a study of blood T cell repertoires in COVID-19. About the study: The samples span acute and convalescent COVID-19 from the United States, Italy and Spain. Sample material is recorded as cDNA or gDNA derived from T cells, B-cell-depleted T cells, or PBMCs.

There are 14 residues in the CDR3. The V gene's germline CDR1 is LGHNA and CDR2 YSLEER. With 0 bases removed from V and 10 bases from J, the gap between germline ends came to 12 bases. Profiled with immunoSEQ multiplex PCR; TCRdb holds only in-frame clones, not every one. The sample consists of roughly 120,000 clones, approximately 87% of them appearing once. The chain carries TRBV4-3 and TRBJ1-4; no clear D gene. Input material: peripheral blood. The TCR originated in a woman aged 45-65 years with acute or convalescent COVID-19. The CDR3, as DNA: TGCGCCAGCAGCCAAGATTCGGAGGGAAGAAAACTGTTTTTT. Its protein product is CASSQDSEGRKLFF.